These 3 T cell receptor beta chains were sequenced from one sample in a study of regulatory T cells in long-lasting Graves disease. The TCR beta library used iRepertoire HTBI primers with Arm-PCR amplification of CDR3. TCRdb used MiXCR to reprocess the multiplex PCR reads, holding one entry per CDR3 protein. The data show approximately 360,000 distinct CDR3 sequences, with about 11% seen just once and approximately 17% held by the top ten. Time point reported: newly diagnosed GD, antithyroid drugs for less than 3 months. The TCR library was made from RNA that had been extracted from PBMCs in TRIzol. The data were also submitted as part of a second study, on T cells in Graves' hyperthyroidism and ophthalmopathy.

The source was peripheral blood mononuclear cells (PBMCs), collected at new diagnosis, from a patient treated with antithyroid drugs. The receptors were sampled from a woman in her late teens or twenties with Graves disease.

The chain carries TRBV6-1 and TRBJ1-5; D ambiguous. The CDR3 runs 15 residues. The germline CDR1 and CDR2 sequences are MNHNS and SASEGT. V lost 6 bases to trimming and J lost 2 bases, with 14 bases between them. Here the CDR3 reads CASRTTAWGNQPQHF. CDR3 nucleotides: TGTGCCAGCAGAACGACGGCCTGGGGCAATCAGCCCCAGCATTTT.

The rearrangement joins TRBV27 to TRBJ1-6; weak D call: TRBD1 (5 bases). CDR3 length: 14 amino acids. The germline gives CDR1 MNHEY, CDR2 SMNVEV (reference sequence). Trimming shortened V by 3 bases and J by 8 bases, and 11 bases separated the two germline ends. CDR3 sequence (DNA): TGTGCCAGCAGTTTCGGGACTCCTCATTCACCCCTCCACTTT. Encoded protein: CASSFGTPHSPLHF.

This clonotype was recorded many times. This chain connects TRBV5-1 to TRBJ1-2; D not resolved. Germline V gene data show CDR1 as SGHRS and CDR2 as YFSETQ. Between the trimmed V and J ends, which lost 3 bases and 3 bases, there was a span of 12 bases. The length of the CDR3 is 14 residues. CDR3 sequence: CASSSPDGDYGYTF. The CDR3, as DNA: TGCGCCAGCAGCTCCCCGGACGGGGACTATGGCTACACCTTC.